These 17 T cell receptor beta chains were all obtained from the same sample, sequenced in a study of shared clonotypes between healthy human individuals. Only in-frame clones appear in the TCRdb table, and some are missing; sequencing was by immunoSEQ multiplex PCR. The repertoire consists of 450,000 to 500,000 clones, with approximately 78% occurring once and the leading ten covering about 12%. The sequencing input was PBMCs. The receptors shown here come from a middle-aged woman in good health. Some clones in this sample may be carry-over from other donors' samples.

This clone appeared once. The chain recombines TRBV7-2 with TRBJ2-1, with 15 bases matching TRBD2. CDR3 length equals 18 residues. V lost 1 base to trimming and J lost 7 bases; unmatched junction nucleotides: 8. Germline CDR1 and CDR2: SGHTA and FQGNSA. The CDR3 DNA follows: TGTGCCAGCAGCTTAGGTGGGGGGACTAGCGGGAGGAGGAATGAGCAGTTCTTC. It encodes CASSLGGGTSGRRNEQFF.

This clone was picked up a small number of times. This CDR3 is also generated by other DNA sequences in the sample. The chain employs TRBV7-2 and TRBJ1-4, with 8 bases that match TRBD1. With 2 bases clipped from V and 4 bases from J, the junction kept 12 bases outside the gene matches. The CDR3 covers 18 residues. The V gene's germline CDR1 is SGHTA and CDR2 FQGNSA. CDR3: CASSLIKPGGGGNEKLFF. In DNA form, the CDR3 reads TGTGCCAGCAGCTTAATCAAACCAGGGGGCGGGGGTAATGAAAAACTGTTTTTT.

The chain links TRBV29-1 to TRBJ2-5; D not resolved. Germline lookup yields CDR1 SQVTM and CDR2 ANQGSEA. Trimming stripped 4 bases from V and 0 bases from J, with 9 bases between. CDR3 length equals 13 residues. The CDR3 is CSVVGSNQETQYF. In DNA form, the CDR3 reads TGCAGCGTTGTGGGATCTAACCAAGAGACCCAGTACTTC.

This clone showed up just a few times. The chain uses TRBV30 and TRBJ2-7; TRBD2 matches at 11 bases. The CDR3 spans 16 residues. V dropped 2 bases and J dropped 2; count of bases not matched to a gene: 8. The V gene's germline CDR1 is GTSNPN and CDR2 SVGIG (reference sequence). The CDR3 loop is CAWSRPSGRIAYEQYF. In DNA form, the CDR3 reads TGTGCCTGGAGTCGGCCTAGCGGGAGGATAGCCTACGAGCAGTACTTC.

Points on this clone: A far more abundant clone sits one base away, making this likely a read error. Other DNA sequences in the same sample also yield this CDR3. The chain recombines TRBV6-1 with TRBJ2-7, with 9 bases aligning to TRBD1. The CDR3 is made up of 14 amino acids. Germline V CDR1 and CDR2: MNHNS, SASEGT. The CDR3 loop is CASSPTGGLYEQYF. The CDR3 nucleotides read TGTGCCAGCAGTCCGACAGGGGGGCTCTACGAGCAATACTTC.

V is TRBV1 and J is TRBJ2-7; the table's D call TRBD2 went unverified against the DNA. TRBV1 constitutes a pseudogene. The CDR3 extends over 19 amino acids. The CDR3 nucleotides read TGCACCAGCAGCCAAGACATCTATCCCCCTAGCGGGAGAGTCGGGGAGCAGTACTTC. It is translated as CTSSQDIYPPSGRVGEQYF.

The genes are TRBV9 and TRBJ2-3; tentative D call: TRBD1 (6 bases). The CDR3 contains 15 residues. From germline, CDR1 is SGDLS and CDR2 YYNGEE. V shed 4 bases and J shed 5 bases, with 17 bases lying between them. In DNA form, the CDR3 reads TGTGCCAGCAGCCCCCAGGGGCTAGAGTTAGATACGCAGTATTTT. This encodes CASSPQGLELDTQYF.

V and J are TRBV7-2 and TRBJ2-2, with a weak D call TRBD2 (6 bases). This CDR3 spans 16 amino acids. V was clipped by 3 bases and J by 4 bases, with 15 bases between them. Per germline, CDR1 SGHTA and CDR2 FQGNSA. CDR3 DNA: TGTGCCAGCAGCTTTGGGCACGGGAGTCTCACCGGGGAGCTGTTTTTT. Translation: CASSFGHGSLTGELFF.

This clone came up many times. J is TRBJ1-2 and V is TRBV5-4, with D tentatively TRBD1 (6 bases). With 2 bases removed from V and 6 bases from J, the gap between germline ends came to 14 bases. The CDR3 is 14 residues long. Germline-derived CDR1 and CDR2 are SGHNT and YYREEE (reference sequence). CDR3 DNA sequence: TGTGCCAGCAGCTTAACACAGGGAGCTGATGGCTACACCTTC. It specifies CASSLTQGADGYTF.

This clone was counted a single time. A read error may explain this, as a much larger clone is one base away. The V gene is TRBV10-3, the J gene TRBJ2-2; D unresolved. Per the germline V gene, CDR1 is ENHRY and CDR2 is SYGVKD. Trimming took 4 bases from V and 1 from J, leaving 13 bases between them. This CDR3 has 16 residues. The CDR3: CAISGWSERNTGELFF. CDR3 nucleotides: TGTGCCATCAGTGGGTGGAGTGAGAGGAACACCGGGGAGCTGTTTTTT.

The chain links TRBV9 to TRBJ2-2, with TRBD2 matching 8 bases. The CDR3 is 15 amino acids. The germline CDR1 and CDR2 sequences are SGDLS and YYNGEE. V trimming: 6 bases; J trimming: 1 base; junction bases outside the gene matches: 5. The CDR3 nucleotides read TGTGCCAGCAACTCCCTAGCGGGGAACACCGGGGAGCTGTTTTTT. It is translated as CASNSLAGNTGELFF.

The chain employs TRBV5-5 and TRBJ2-7, with 12 positions matching TRBD2. This CDR3 is built from 15 residues. Germline trimming cut 2 bases from V and 6 bases from J; bases unmatched to any gene: 6. Germline loops: CDR1 SGHKS, CDR2 YYEKEE (reference sequence). The chain's CDR3 is CASSFRLAGVSEQYF. The CDR3 DNA reads as TGTGCCAGCAGCTTTAGACTAGCGGGAGTGTCCGAGCAGTACTTC.

The rearrangement uses TRBV7-2 and TRBJ2-1; D remains unclear. CDR1 is SGHTA, CDR2 FQGNSA, per germline. With 1 base removed from V and 9 bases from J, the gap between germline ends came to 13 bases. The CDR3 consists of 14 residues. Here the CDR3 DNA reads TGTGCCAGCAGCTTAGATTTCCCAGGACGTGAGCAGTTCTTC. It translates to CASSLDFPGREQFF.

The CDR3, as DNA: TGCGCCAGCAGTAGAACCGGGACAGGGGGCTACGAGCAGTACTTC. This gives the protein CASSRTGTGGYEQYF. This sequence joins TRBV5-1 and TRBJ2-7, with 11 bases aligning to TRBD1. This CDR3 has 15 residues. The germline V gene encodes CDR1 SGHRS and CDR2 YFSETQ. V lost 5 bases and J lost 3; bases outside the gene matches: 7.

The sample holds a few counts of this clone. The CDR3 loop is CASSLRRTSGSTTDTQYF. DNA of the CDR3: TGTGCCAGCAGTTTGAGGAGGACTAGCGGGAGTACGACAGATACGCAGTATTTT. The chain employs TRBV27 and TRBJ2-3, with 13 positions matching TRBD2. The CDR3 totals 18 residues. Germline CDR1 is MNHEY and CDR2 is SMNVEV (reference sequence). The V segment lost 3 bases and the J segment 3 bases; nucleotides outside the gene matches: 9.

The V gene is TRBV5-1, the J gene TRBJ2-1; a weak D match, TRBD2 (5 bases). Trimming cost V 0 bases and J 0 bases, with 16 bases left between them. The CDR3 consists of 18 residues. In germline, CDR1 is SGHRS, CDR2 YFSETQ. CDR3 coding DNA: TGCGCCAGCAGCTTGGGACCGGCCGGTGGGAGCTCCTACAATGAGCAGTTCTTC. Protein: CASSLGPAGGSSYNEQFF.

In the case of this clone: The sample has other DNA sequences that encode this CDR3 too. The chain has TRBV5-4 and TRBJ2-1; TRBD2 is a possible D gene (6 bases). V was pared by 4 bases and J by 0 bases, with 11 bases between. Germline CDR1 reads SGHNT; CDR2 reads YYREEE (reference sequence). This CDR3 spans 15 amino acids. The CDR3 bases are TGTGCCAGCAGCCCTACGGGAGACTCCTACAATGAGCAGTTCTTC. Amino acid sequence: CASSPTGDSYNEQFF.